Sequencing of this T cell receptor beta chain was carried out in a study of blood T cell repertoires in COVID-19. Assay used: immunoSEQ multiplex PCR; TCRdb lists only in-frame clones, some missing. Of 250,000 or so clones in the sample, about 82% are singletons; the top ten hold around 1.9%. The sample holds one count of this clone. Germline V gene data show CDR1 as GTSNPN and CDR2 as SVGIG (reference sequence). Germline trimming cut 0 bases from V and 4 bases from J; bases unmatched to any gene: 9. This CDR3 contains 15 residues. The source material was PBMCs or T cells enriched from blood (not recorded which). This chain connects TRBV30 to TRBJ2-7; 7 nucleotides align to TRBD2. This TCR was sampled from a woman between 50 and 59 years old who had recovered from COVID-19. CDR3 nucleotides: TGTGCCTGGAGTGTATACGGGAGGACTCGTTACGAGCAGTACTTC. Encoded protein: CAWSVYGRTRYEQYF.